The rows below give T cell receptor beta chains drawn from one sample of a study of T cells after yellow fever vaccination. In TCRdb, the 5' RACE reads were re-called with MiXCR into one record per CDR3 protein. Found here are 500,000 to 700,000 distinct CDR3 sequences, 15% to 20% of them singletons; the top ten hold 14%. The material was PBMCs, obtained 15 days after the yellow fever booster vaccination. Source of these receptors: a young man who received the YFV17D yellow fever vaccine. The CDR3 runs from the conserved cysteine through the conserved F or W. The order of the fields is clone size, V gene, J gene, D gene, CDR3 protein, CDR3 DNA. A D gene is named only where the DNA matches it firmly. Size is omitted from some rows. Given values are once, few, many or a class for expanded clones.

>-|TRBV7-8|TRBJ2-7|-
CASTPLGIYEQYF
TGTGCCAGCACCCCGCTAGGGATCTACGAGCAGTACTTC
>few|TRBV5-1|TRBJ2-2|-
CASSPIPANTGELFF
TGCGCCAGCAGTCCCATCCCAGCCAACACCGGGGAGCTGTTTTTT
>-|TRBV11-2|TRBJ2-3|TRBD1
CASSASPGTGVVSSTDTQYF
TGTGCCAGCAGCGCGTCACCGGGGACAGGGGTCGTATCTAGCACAGATACGCAGTATTTT
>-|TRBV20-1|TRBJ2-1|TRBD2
CSAGALAGGPREQFF
TGCAGTGCAGGGGCCCTAGCGGGAGGGCCTCGGGAGCAGTTCTTC
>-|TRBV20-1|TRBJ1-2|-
CSARSGSSNYGYTF
TGCAGTGCTAGATCCGGGTCGTCTAACTATGGCTACACCTTC
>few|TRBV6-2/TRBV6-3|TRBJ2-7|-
CASSYPTRSYEQYF
TGTGCCAGCAGTTACCCCACACGTTCCTACGAGCAGTACTTC
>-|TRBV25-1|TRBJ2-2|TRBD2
CASSPWREGSTGELFF
TGTGCCAGCAGCCCCTGGCGGGAGGGGAGCACCGGGGAGCTGTTTTTT
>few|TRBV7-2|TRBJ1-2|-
CASRRGAGYGYTF
TGTGCCAGCAGACGGGGCGCGGGCTATGGCTACACCTTC
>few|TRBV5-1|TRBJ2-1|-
CASSLLDVSNEQFF
TGCGCCAGCAGCTTGCTTGACGTGTCGAATGAGCAGTTCTTC
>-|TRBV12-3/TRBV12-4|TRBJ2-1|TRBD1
CASSKDRVGNEQFF
TGTGCCAGCAGCAAGGACAGGGTGGGGAATGAGCAGTTCTTC
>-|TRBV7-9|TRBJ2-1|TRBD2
CASSLAVVLAGTNEQFF
TGTGCCAGCAGCTTAGCGGTGGTACTAGCGGGAACCAATGAGCAGTTCTTC
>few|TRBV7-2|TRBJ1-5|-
CASSSSSNQPQHF
TGTGCCAGCAGCTCAAGCTCCAATCAGCCCCAGCATTTT
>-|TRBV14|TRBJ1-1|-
CASSQEGVEAFF
TGTGCCAGCAGCCAAGAGGGCGTCGAAGCTTTCTTT
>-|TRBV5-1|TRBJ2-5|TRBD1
CASSPQDRRRETQYF
TGCGCCAGCAGCCCCCAGGACAGGCGGCGGGAGACCCAGTACTTC
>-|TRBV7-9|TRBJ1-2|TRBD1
CASSLEGGGYGYTF
TGTGCCAGCAGCTTAGAAGGGGGCGGCTATGGCTACACCTTC
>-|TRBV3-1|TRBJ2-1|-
CASSLTEAGSVFF
TGTGCCAGCAGCCTAACCGAGGCGGGGAGCGTGTTCTTC
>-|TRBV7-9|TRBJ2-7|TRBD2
CASSRRGLAGGDEQYF
TGTGCCAGCAGCCGTAGGGGACTCGCGGGAGGGGACGAGCAGTACTTC
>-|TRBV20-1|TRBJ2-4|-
CSASDGPKNIQYF
TGCAGTGCCAGTGACGGACCCAAAAACATTCAGTACTTC
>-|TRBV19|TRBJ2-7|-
CASSTGQPPYEQYF
TGTGCCAGTAGTACGGGGCAGCCACCCTACGAGCAGTACTTC
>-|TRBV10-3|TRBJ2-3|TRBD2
CAITKTSGSSVGTDTQYF
TGTGCCATCACTAAGACTAGCGGGAGCTCTGTTGGCACAGATACGCAGTATTTT
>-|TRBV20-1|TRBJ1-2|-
CSNTYGYTF
TGCAGCAATACCTATGGCTACACCTTC
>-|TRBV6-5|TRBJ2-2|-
CASRRPSGELFF
TGTGCCAGCAGACGCCCCTCCGGGGAGCTGTTTTTT
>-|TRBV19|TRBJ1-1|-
CASSMDLGNTEAFF
TGTGCCAGTAGTATGGACCTTGGGAACACTGAAGCTTTCTTT
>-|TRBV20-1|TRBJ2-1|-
CSARDRQGSYNEQFF
TGCAGTGCTAGAGATCGGCAGGGTTCCTACAATGAGCAGTTCTTC
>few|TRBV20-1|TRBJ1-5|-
CSARAAGAFSNQPQHF
TGCAGTGCTAGAGCGGCAGGGGCTTTTAGCAATCAGCCCCAGCATTTT
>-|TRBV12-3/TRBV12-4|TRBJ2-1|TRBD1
CASSLTGTGLYEQFF
TGTGCCAGCAGTCTAACCGGGACAGGGTTGTATGAGCAGTTCTTC
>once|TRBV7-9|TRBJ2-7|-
CASRRRESSYEQYF
TGTGCCAGCAGGAGGAGGGAAAGCTCCTACGAGCAGTACTTC
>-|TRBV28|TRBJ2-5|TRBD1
CASRSPTGYQETQYF
TGTGCCAGCAGATCCCCGACAGGGTACCAAGAGACCCAGTACTTC
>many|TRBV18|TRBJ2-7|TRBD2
CASSPMTSGSSEQYF
TGTGCCAGCTCACCGATGACTAGCGGGAGCTCCGAGCAGTACTTC
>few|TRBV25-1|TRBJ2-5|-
CASSDDVREYF
TGTGCCAGCAGTGACGATGTGAGGGAGTACTTC
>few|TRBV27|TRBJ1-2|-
CASRASGQGPYGYTF
TGTGCCAGCCGGGCCTCGGGGCAGGGTCCCTATGGCTACACCTTC
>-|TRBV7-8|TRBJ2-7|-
CASSLIAGSGEQYF
TGTGCCAGCAGCTTAATTGCGGGAAGTGGCGAGCAGTACTTC
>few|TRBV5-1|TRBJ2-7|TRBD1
CASSLAGQGGYEQYF
TGCGCCAGCAGCTTGGCCGGACAGGGGGGCTACGAGCAGTACTTC
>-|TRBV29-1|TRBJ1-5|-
CSVDQGAGQPQHF
TGCAGCGTTGATCAAGGGGCAGGTCAGCCCCAGCATTTT
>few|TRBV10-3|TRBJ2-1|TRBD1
CAISESKVRDRVNEQFF
TGTGCCATCAGTGAGTCGAAGGTTCGAGACAGGGTCAATGAGCAGTTCTTC
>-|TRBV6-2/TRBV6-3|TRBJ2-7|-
CASRRGGAGEQYF
TGTGCCAGCAGACGTGGGGGAGCGGGCGAGCAGTACTTC
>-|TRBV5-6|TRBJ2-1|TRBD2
CASSPREGRNEQFF
TGTGCCAGCAGCCCGCGGGAGGGTCGCAATGAGCAGTTCTTC
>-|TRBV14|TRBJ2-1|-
CASSQVTGNEQFF
TGTGCCAGCAGCCAAGTAACGGGAAATGAGCAGTTCTTC
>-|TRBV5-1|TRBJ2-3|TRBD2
CASSLGGRAKDTQYF
TGCGCCAGCAGCTTGGGCGGGAGGGCCAAAGATACGCAGTATTTT
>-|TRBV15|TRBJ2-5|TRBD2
CATSSDGEGRDSLPKTQYF
TGTGCCACCAGCAGTGACGGGGAGGGTCGGGACTCTCTCCCGAAGACCCAGTACTTC
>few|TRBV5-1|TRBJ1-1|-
CASSLEGTQTEAFF
TGCGCCAGCAGCTTGGAGGGGACACAGACTGAAGCTTTCTTT
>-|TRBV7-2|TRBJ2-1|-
CASSLAEGRFNEQFF
TGTGCCAGCAGCTTAGCGGAGGGGCGCTTCAATGAGCAGTTCTTC
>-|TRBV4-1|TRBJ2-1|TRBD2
CASSPLAGGPSPEQFF
TGCGCCAGCAGCCCCCTAGCGGGAGGGCCAAGTCCTGAGCAGTTCTTC
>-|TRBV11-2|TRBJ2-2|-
CASSLVHGGELFF
TGTGCCAGCAGCTTAGTGCACGGTGGGGAGCTGTTTTTT
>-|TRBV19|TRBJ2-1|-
CASSGVMYNEQFF
TGTGCCAGTAGCGGAGTTATGTACAATGAGCAGTTCTTC
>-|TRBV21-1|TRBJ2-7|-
CASSKDSRALGYEQYF
TGTGCCAGCAGCAAAGATAGCAGGGCGCTCGGCTACGAGCAGTACTTC
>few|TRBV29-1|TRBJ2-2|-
CSVEDAHGTGELFF
TGCAGCGTTGAAGATGCCCATGGTACCGGGGAGCTGTTTTTT
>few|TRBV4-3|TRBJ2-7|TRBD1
CASGVDRGPYEQYF
TGCGCCAGCGGGGTGGACAGGGGGCCCTACGAGCAGTACTTC